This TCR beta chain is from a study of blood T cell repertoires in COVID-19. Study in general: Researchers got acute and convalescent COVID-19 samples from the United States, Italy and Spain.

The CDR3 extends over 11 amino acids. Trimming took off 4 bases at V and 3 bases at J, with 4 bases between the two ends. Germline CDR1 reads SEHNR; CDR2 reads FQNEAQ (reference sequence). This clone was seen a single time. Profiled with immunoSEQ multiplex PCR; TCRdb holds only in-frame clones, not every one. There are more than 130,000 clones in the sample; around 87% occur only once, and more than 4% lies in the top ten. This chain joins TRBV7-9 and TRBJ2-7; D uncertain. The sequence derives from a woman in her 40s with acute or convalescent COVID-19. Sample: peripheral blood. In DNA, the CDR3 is TGTGCCAGCAGCTCGTACTACGAGCAGTACTTC. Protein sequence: CASSSYYEQYF.